This TCR beta chain was captured by sequencing in a study of sequential checkpoint blockade in melanoma. Whole-study context: Roughly 22 patients had tumor biopsies before treatment and at week 13.

Trimming cost V 3 bases and J 4 bases, with 12 bases left between them. The CDR3 covers 14 residues. The V gene's germline CDR1 is KGHSH and CDR2 LQKENI. Indicated treatment: randomized to nivolumab then ipilimumab (arm A) or the reverse (arm B). This clone was recorded only once. Antigen: not known. TCRdb keeps only in-frame clones here, not all; method: immunoSEQ multiplex PCR. The table has about 21,000 clones, around 30% seen once. General observations from the study: For nivolumab-first patients, baseline tumor clonality was associated with response. Tumor T-cell fraction and clonality correlated with PD-L1 and CD8+ counts. Clinical benefit was about 30 times likelier when tumor T-cell fraction and clonality increased.

The rearrangement joins TRBV18 to TRBJ1-2; D is unresolved. The sample was tumor tissue (inferred from file names), taken from a patient given nivolumab and ipilimumab in sequence. The TCR comes from a human donor with melanoma. For the CDR3, the DNA is TGTGCCAGCTCACCGCAGGAAGTTGGCTATGGCTACACCTTC. This sequence encodes CASSPQEVGYGYTF.